A selection of T cell receptor beta chains follows, all from one sample in a study of T cells in Graves' hyperthyroidism and ophthalmopathy. TCRdb redid the calling of the multiplex PCR reads with MiXCR, one entry per CDR3 protein. In the table there are hundreds of thousands of distinct CDR3 sequences, less than 15% of which are singletons. The sequencing input was blood. These receptors were obtained from a woman aged 18-30 years with Graves' hyperthyroidism. CDR3s include the opening cysteine and the closing phenylalanine or tryptophan. A D gene is named only where the DNA matches it firmly. Some rows mark clone size as missing; the rest say once, few, many or name a class of expanded clone.

V gene,clone size,D gene,CDR3 protein
TRBV20-1,many,TRBD1,CSARPQGWYEQYF
TRBV6-1,many,TRBD1,CASRPPNQGVGAEAFF
TRBV12-3/TRBV12-4,many,TRBD1,CASTFGTGGTGELFF
TRBV7-9,many,NA,CASSLVWGRTDTQYF
TRBV12-3/TRBV12-4,many,TRBD1,CASSPAGQGVGEQYF
TRBV12-3/TRBV12-4,few,TRBD1,CASSSRQGHTYEQYF
TRBV12-3/TRBV12-4,many,NA,CASTALGVSYEQYF
TRBV7-9,many,TRBD1,CASSLGTGSYNEQFF
TRBV4-1,NA,NA,CASGLSANTGELFF
TRBV20-1,NA,TRBD1,CSARGLRDRDTEAFF
TRBV20-1,many,TRBD2,CSARDGASGPYYNEQFF
TRBV24-1,NA,NA,CATSDPWGAQHF
TRBV5-1,many,NA,CASSLDGGPDTQYF
TRBV4-3,few,TRBD2,CASSQGTPAGAGETQYF
TRBV20-1,NA,NA,CSAGGDSPTGELFF
TRBV19,NA,NA,CASSAGQFNSGPQHF
TRBV20-1,many,NA,CSAQSLGGRTEAFF
TRBV7-8,NA,NA,CASSLAGEEGNQPQHF
TRBV30,NA,TRBD1,CAWSVPYRGNEKLFF
TRBV12-3/TRBV12-4,few,NA,CASRARSGGYNEQFF
TRBV30,NA,TRBD2,CAWRRLAGGPGTGELFF
TRBV27,NA,NA,CASSSQLPDGRFGNTIYF
TRBV7-9,few,TRBD2,CTLAGTYNEQFF
TRBV30,NA,TRBD2,CAWSGTPGLAKQFF
TRBV28,many,NA,CASSLGTLAVQFF
TRBV4-1,NA,TRBD1,CASRPWGQGYNEQFF
TRBV28,many,NA,CASSLMGVGEAFF
TRBV29-1,NA,TRBD2,CSVEERWRETSYNEQFF
TRBV6-2/TRBV6-3,few,NA,CASSYGPMGNQPQHF